The entry below describes one T cell receptor (beta chain). This clone came up once. It has no known antigen specificity. The record has no base qualities; no much larger clone is one base away. This sample was taken from a study of cytomegalovirus exposure and HLA in healthy donors (dated by TCRdb to the late 2010s). Context from the whole study: In an earlier analysis of 587 of the donors, roughly 300 Gb of sequence data and 120 million or so unique TCR beta sequences from roughly 200 million T cells were reported. To decide whether each TCR beta V gene segment behaved as functional or pseudogenic, an earlier analysis of some 570 of the donors relied on high-throughput TCR beta sequencing. On average, approximately 250,000 unique TCR beta nucleotide sequences were sequenced per donor among more than 350 genotyped donors of the cohort, with 15% to 20% of those sequences being non-productive. Genome-wide SNP genotypes for about 60% of the roughly 670 donors were used in a later genetic analysis, which treated that subset as a discovery cohort. A later analysis re-analyzed previously published TCR beta repertoires from roughly 690 donors and added high-resolution HLA genotyping to study TCR occurrence patterns. A separate validation cohort of roughly 130 different subjects was used in addition to the 666-subject first cohort. Using immunosequencing, the study profiled T cell repertoires from fewer than 700 subjects and related those repertoires to cytomegalovirus serostatus. Because of strong linkage in the cohort, roughly five DR-DQ haplotypes were treated as single units for association and clustering. Both class I and class II loci were covered by HLA typing, at four-digit resolution. All discovery cohort repertoires had been generated using a single sequencing platform. An early release that covered about 600 HLA-typed donors contained approximately 300 gigabases of sequencing data and about 93 million unique TCR sequences. The aim of the study was to test whether cataloging public T cell receptors could identify signatures of past pathogen exposure. The study combined high-throughput TCR immunosequencing, statistical association of individual TCRs with disease status, and machine learning to predict cytomegalovirus infection status. The number of typed donors differed by locus: roughly 629-630 for A, B, C, DRB1 and DQB1; 522 for DQA1; approximately 600 for DPA1; and around 450 for DPB1. Rather than using new phenotypic data, the later analysis identified candidate immune exposures from TCR beta sequences and from how often those sequences occurred across donors. Of the roughly 400 genotyped donors, approximately 83% fell in the genetic ancestry cluster associated with self-reported Caucasian donors. Donor age, sex, ethnicity and CMV serostatus were compiled together with the repertoire data.

In total, about 650 healthy bone marrow donors made up the cohort. At the time of sampling, every cohort member was nominally healthy, though immune exposures that went unrecorded were likely present. The donor was CMV seropositive and was included in the group of some 290 seropositive cohort members. Every donor gave a peripheral blood sample, and the peripheral blood mononuclear cells from that sample were used for TCR beta sequencing. The Qiagen DNeasy Blood Extraction Kit was used to extract genomic DNA from the blood cell samples. The method behind the library was the immunoSEQ multiplex PCR assay. For the multiplex PCR, a mixture combining 60 forward primers for TCR Vbeta segments and 13 reverse primers for TCR Jbeta segments was used. Amplification of the CDR3 region of rearranged TCR beta genes was performed with a multiplex PCR assay on genomic DNA. On the Illumina HiSeq System, the amplified TCR beta libraries were sequenced as 87-base-pair reads. As for the original processing: In a later analysis, around 80 million unique TCR beta chains were counted across the 690 or so repertoires, and around 10 million of these chains were shared by at least two donors. Raw reads were error-corrected and collapsed into unique sequences by a nearest-neighbor algorithm in which closely related sequences were merged to remove PCR and sequencing errors. To assign V, D and J gene segments, CDR3 sequences were aligned to IMGT reference sequences. For a sequence to be retained, a match of at least six nucleotides was required to both a V gene segment and a J gene segment. A rearrangement was called productive if the CDR3 had no stop codons and remained in frame with V and J, and every other rearrangement was called non-productive. CDR3 was defined by IMGT convention, running from the second conserved V-encoded cysteine to the conserved J-encoded phenylalanine. Sequences without an unambiguous match to a single V gene segment were excluded from the earlier analysis of about 630 of the donors. In an earlier analysis of about 590 of the donors, a V segment was called functional when productive rearrangements were above 56.7%, and segregating when the standard deviation between donors exceeded 5%. To diagnose cytomegalovirus status from the catalog of TCR beta chain sequences, a statistical classification framework was built. In a later analysis, V and J genes were assigned by comparing TCR nucleotide sequences against IMGT/GENE-DB human TR gene sequences. A later analysis assigned CDR3 sequences and most-parsimonious VDJ recombination scenarios with the TCRdist pipeline. In a later analysis, each TCR beta chain was defined by its CDR3 amino acid sequence together with its V-gene family, and reads without a unique V-gene family were excluded. In a later analysis, 450 to 600 highly shared, low-generation-probability nucleotide sequences were removed to address suspected cross-contamination and a sequencing artifact. In a later analysis, a clonal expansion index for each public chain was calculated from normalized within-repertoire ranks of inferred template counts. Generation probabilities in a later analysis came from a VDJ recombination model fitted to out-of-frame rearrangements, and those results were checked against IGoR. In a later analysis, TCR-TCR, TCR-HLA and TCR-CMV co-occurrence was scored with hypergeometric tests, and a repertoire-size bias correction was applied to TCR pairs. A later analysis estimated false discovery rates by permuting HLA or CMV assignments 20 times. A later analysis grouped co-occurring TCRs with DBSCAN, adding TCRdist sequence similarity when clustering within HLA-allele-positive subsets. For co-occurrence clustering, repertoires with fewer than 30,000 or more than 120,000 public chains were excluded, along with roughly 5 repertoires with anomalous nucleotide sharing. TCRdb's version of the immuneACCESS table is confined to in-frame rearrangements and falls short of the full clone set. An unresolved V gene accounts for under half of the shortfall where checked; the remainder is of unknown origin. V and J calls and clone size are copied from that table; D and trimming were computed from the DNA. This sample is represented by under 150,000 clones; around three quarters of them were singletons. Around 3% of the sample is held by the ten biggest clonotypes.

On the study overall, not on this receptor specifically: Cytomegalovirus status was reported to be diagnosed by the classifier with high specificity and sensitivity in both the original and validation cohorts. Because counts were too low, seventeen rarely observed V segments, including chromosome 9 orphons, were left out of the earlier analysis of approximately 500 of the donors. Compared with equally common non-associated chains, HLA-associated TCR beta chains in a later analysis were more clonally expanded and had lower generation probabilities. According to a later analysis, TCR association rates differed among HLA loci, with DRB1 alleles showing the most associated TCRs and HLA-C alleles showing the fewest. Broadly in line with IMGT annotations, most TCR beta V segments showed up in productive rearrangements about 87% or about 30% of the time in an earlier analysis of several hundred of the donors. Roughly uniform sequencing depth across donors was assumed in presence/absence analyses, although this assumption may not hold. In a later genetic analysis, fewer N-insertions in productive TCRs were reported among donors in an Asian-associated ancestry cluster than the approximately 670-donor mean. Correlated functional status among segregating V segments might reflect linkage disequilibrium, but an unknown experimental factor could not be ruled out. HLA typing was unavailable for some donors at each locus, so association tests used only the typed subset. In a later analysis, several top co-occurrence clusters were reported to appear linked to parvovirus B19, influenza, CMV and Epstein-Barr virus. Only TCR beta chains were sequenced in this cohort, and the absence of alpha or paired-chain data limited detectable features. In a later genetic analysis, a missense DCLRE1C variant was associated with V-gene and J-gene trimming of TCR beta chains, and the association was replicated in an independent cohort. In vitro tests confirmed that a few of the cytomegalovirus-associated TCR beta chains recognize cytomegalovirus antigens. Because the 87-base-pair reads could not distinguish some IMGT-functional V segments, including TRBV6-2 and TRBV6-3, those segments were excluded. A later analysis associated some 17,000 TCR beta sequences with specific HLA alleles at a false discovery rate of 0.05. While some public TCRs were present in many individuals, most TCR sequences turned up only very rarely across donors. A cluster of highly shared sequence variants was judged likely to be a technical artifact of the sequencing pipeline. Most CMV-associated TCR beta chains appeared to be HLA-restricted in a later analysis, and the HLA associations seemed to be driven largely by CMV exposure. When HLA alleles, especially DR and DQ, strongly co-occurred, attributing TCR associations to individual alleles was difficult. A further reported finding was that TCR beta sequences accurately predicted the HLA-A and HLA-B alleles for most subjects in the first cohort. It was suggested by the authors that the approach could potentially be generalized to other disease states and immunological phenotypes. CMV serostatus was the only immune exposure information available for the cohort. The study gave a list of some 150 TCR beta chains associated with cytomegalovirus.

Spanning cysteine to phenylalanine, the CDR3 consists of 15 amino acids. Only CDR3 DNA remains: 45 bases, in frame from the first base. Based on the germline V gene, the CDR1 and CDR2 sequences are SGHRS and YFSETQ. The chain is assembled from TRBV5-1 and TRBJ2-5; the junction holds 8 bases that match TRBD1. Matching the DNA end better, TRBJ2-7 makes the J call doubtful. This clonotype was sampled from a woman aged 30 to 39 in good health and CMV-seropositive. The sequenced sample was PBMCs. The CDR3 sequence is CASSLEGQGWIEQYF. The bases read TGCGCCAGCAGCTTGGAAGGACAGGGATGGATCGAGCAGTACTTC.